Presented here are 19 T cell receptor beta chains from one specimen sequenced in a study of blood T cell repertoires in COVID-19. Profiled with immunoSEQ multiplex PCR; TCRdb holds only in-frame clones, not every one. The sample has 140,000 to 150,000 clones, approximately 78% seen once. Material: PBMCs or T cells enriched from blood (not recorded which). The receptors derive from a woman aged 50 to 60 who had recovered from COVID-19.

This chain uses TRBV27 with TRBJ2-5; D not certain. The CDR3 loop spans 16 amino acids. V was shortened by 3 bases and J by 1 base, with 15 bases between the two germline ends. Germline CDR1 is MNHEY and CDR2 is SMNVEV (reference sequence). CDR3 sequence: CASSLGRIGPQETQYF. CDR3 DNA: TGTGCCAGCAGTTTGGGCCGCATAGGTCCCCAAGAGACCCAGTACTTC.

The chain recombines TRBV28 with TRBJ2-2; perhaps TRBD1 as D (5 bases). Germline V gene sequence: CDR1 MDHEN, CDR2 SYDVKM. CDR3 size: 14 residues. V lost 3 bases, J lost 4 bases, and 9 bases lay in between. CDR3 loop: CASSFRGLTGELFF. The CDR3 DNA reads TGTGCCAGCAGTTTTAGGGGCCTCACCGGGGAGCTGTTTTTT.

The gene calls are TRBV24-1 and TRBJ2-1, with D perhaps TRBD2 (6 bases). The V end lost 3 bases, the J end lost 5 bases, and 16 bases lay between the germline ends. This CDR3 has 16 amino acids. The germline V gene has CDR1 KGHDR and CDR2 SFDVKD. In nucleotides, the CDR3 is TGTGCCACCAGTGATCAATTCAGGAGGGGCCACAATGAGCAGTTCTTC. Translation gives CATSDQFRRGHNEQFF.

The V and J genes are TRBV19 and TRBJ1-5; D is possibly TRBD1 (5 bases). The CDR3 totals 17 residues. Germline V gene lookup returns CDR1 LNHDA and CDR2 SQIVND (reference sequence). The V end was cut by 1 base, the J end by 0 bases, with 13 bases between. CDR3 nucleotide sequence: TGTGCCAGTAGTATAGGGTCAGGGAGGGATAGCAATCAGCCCCAGCATTTT. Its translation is CASSIGSGRDSNQPQHF.

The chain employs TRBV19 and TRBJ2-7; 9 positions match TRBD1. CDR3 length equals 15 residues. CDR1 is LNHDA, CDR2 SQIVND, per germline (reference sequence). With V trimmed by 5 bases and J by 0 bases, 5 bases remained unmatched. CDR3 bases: TGTGCCAGTAGTCCTGGGACAGGGTACTCCTACGAGCAGTACTTC. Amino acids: CASSPGTGYSYEQYF.

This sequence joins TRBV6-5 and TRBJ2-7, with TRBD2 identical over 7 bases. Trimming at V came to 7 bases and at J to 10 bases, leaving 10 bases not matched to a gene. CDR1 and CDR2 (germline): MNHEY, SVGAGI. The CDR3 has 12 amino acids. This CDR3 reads CASNEPGGPQYF. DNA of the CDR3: TGTGCCAGCAACGAACCGGGAGGACCTCAGTACTTC.

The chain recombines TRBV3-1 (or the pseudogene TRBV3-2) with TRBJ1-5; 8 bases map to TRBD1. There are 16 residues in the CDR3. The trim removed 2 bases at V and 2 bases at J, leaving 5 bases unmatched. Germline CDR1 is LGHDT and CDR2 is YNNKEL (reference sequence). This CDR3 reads CASSQTMDRGNQPQHF. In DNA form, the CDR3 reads TGTGCCAGCAGCCAAACCATGGACAGGGGCAATCAGCCCCAGCATTTT.

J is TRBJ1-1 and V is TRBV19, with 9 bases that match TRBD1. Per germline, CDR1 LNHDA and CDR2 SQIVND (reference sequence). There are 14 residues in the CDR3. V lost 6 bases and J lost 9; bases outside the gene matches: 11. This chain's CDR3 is CASRGGGQGSKAFF. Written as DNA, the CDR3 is TGTGCCAGTAGAGGCGGGGGACAGGGAAGCAAAGCTTTCTTT.

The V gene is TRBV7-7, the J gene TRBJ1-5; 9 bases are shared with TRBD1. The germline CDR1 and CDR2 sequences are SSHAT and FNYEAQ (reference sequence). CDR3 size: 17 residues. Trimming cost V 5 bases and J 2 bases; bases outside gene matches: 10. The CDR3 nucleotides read TGTGCCAGCAGCCTGGGACAGGGCCTCGGGTGCAATCAGCCCCAGCATTTT. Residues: CASSLGQGLGCNQPQHF.

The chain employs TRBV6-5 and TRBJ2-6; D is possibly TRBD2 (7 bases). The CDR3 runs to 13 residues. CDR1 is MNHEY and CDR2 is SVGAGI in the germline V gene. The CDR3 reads CAAGATGANVLTF. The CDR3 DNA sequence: TGTGCTGCGGGGGCAACTGGGGCCAACGTCCTGACTTTC.

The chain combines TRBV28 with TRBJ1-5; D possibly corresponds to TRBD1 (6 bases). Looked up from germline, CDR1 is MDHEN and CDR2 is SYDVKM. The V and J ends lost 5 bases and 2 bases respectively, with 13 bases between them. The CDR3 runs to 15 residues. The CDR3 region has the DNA TGTGCCAGCAGTACACCCTACAGGGGCAATCAGCCCCAGCATTTT. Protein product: CASSTPYRGNQPQHF.

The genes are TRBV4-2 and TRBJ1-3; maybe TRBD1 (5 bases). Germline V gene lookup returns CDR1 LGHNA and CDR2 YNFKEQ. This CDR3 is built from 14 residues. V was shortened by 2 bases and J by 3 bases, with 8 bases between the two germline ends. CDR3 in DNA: TGTGCCAGCAGCCAATCAGGGATTGGAAACACCATATATTTT. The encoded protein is CASSQSGIGNTIYF.

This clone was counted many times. DNA for the CDR3: TGTGCCAGCAGTGAACAGCCTAATCAGCCCCAGCATTTT. This gives the protein CASSEQPNQPQHF. The rearrangement joins TRBV6-4 to TRBJ1-5, with unresolved D. Trimming pared 3 bases from V and 4 bases from J, leaving 7 bases between. The CDR3 totals 13 residues. Per the germline V gene, CDR1 is MRHNA and CDR2 is SNTAGT.

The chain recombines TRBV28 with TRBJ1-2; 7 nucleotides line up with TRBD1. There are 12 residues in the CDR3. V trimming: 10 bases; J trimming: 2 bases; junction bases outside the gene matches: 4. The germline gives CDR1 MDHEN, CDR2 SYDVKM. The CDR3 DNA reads TGTGCCATAACGACAGGGAACTATGGCTACACCTTC. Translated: CAITTGNYGYTF.

The CDR3 DNA reads as TGTGCCAGCAGGGGCAGGGGAAATCAGCCCCAGCATTTT. Its translation is CASRGRGNQPQHF. V gene TRBV12-3 or TRBV12-4 combines with J gene TRBJ1-5, with D possibly TRBD1 on 6 matching bases. This CDR3 is 13 amino acids long. Between the trimmed V and J ends, which lost 6 bases and 4 bases, there was a span of 10 bases.

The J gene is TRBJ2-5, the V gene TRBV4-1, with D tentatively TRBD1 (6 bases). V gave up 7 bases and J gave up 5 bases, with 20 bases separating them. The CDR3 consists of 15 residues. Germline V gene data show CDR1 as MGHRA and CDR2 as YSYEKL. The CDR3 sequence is CASTTRGNQGETQYF. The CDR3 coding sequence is TGCGCCAGCACAACAAGGGGGAACCAGGGGGAGACCCAGTACTTC.

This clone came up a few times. The CDR3 DNA reads TGTGCCAGCAGCCCCCAAGGCGGGGCCACAGATACGCAGTATTTT. This translates into CASSPQGGATDTQYF. The chain recombines TRBV11-2 with TRBJ2-3, with D possibly TRBD2 on 6 matching bases. Between the trimmed V and J ends, which lost 5 bases and 2 bases, there was a span of 14 bases. The CDR3 is 15 residues long. Looked up from germline, CDR1 is SGHAT and CDR2 is FQNNGV.

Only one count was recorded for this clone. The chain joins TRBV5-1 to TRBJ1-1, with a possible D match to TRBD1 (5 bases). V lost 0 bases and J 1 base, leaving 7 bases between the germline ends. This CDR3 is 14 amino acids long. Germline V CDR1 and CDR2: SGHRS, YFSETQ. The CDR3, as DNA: TGCGCCAGCAGCTTGGTCGGACAGAACACTGAAGCTTTCTTT. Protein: CASSLVGQNTEAFF.

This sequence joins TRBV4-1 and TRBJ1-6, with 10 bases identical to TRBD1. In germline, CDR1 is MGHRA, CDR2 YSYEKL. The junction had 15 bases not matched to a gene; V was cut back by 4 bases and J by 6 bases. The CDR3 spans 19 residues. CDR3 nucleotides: TGCGCCAGCAGCCGGGGACAGGGGACGACTATTTTGCGTAATTCACCCCTCCACTTT. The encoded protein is CASSRGQGTTILRNSPLHF.